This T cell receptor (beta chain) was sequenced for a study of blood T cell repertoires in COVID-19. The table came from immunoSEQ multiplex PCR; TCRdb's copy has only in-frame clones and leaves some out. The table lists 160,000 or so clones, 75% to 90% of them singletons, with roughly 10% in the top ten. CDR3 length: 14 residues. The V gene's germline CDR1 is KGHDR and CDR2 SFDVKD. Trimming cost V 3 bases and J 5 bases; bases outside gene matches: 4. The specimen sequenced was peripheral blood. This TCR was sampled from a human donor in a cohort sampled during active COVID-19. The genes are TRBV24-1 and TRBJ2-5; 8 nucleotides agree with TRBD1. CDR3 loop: CATSDPGGAETQYF. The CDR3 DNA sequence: TGTGCCACCAGTGATCCAGGGGGCGCGGAGACCCAGTACTTC.